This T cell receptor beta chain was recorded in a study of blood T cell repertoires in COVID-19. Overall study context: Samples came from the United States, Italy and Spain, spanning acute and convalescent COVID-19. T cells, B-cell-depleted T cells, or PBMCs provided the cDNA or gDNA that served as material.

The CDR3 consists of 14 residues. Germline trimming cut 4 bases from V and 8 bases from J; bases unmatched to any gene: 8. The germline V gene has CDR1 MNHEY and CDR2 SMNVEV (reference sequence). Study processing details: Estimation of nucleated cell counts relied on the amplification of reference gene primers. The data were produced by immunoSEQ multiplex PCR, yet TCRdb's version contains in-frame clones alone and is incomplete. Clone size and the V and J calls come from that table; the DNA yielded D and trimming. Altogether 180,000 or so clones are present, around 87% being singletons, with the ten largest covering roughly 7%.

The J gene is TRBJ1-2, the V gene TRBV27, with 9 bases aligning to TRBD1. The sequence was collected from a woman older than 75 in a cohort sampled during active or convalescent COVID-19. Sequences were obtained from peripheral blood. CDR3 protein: CASSSPTGGRGYTF. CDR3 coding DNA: TGTGCCAGCAGTTCCCCTACAGGGGGCCGAGGCTACACCTTC.